The 19 T cell receptor beta chains below come from one sample, sequenced in a study of shared clonotypes between healthy human individuals. The table came from immunoSEQ multiplex PCR; TCRdb's copy has only in-frame clones and leaves some out. The sample records just over 2,000,000 clones, around 95% being singletons. Source material: naive CD4+ T cells sorted from blood. The subset here: CD45RA+ positively selected. The receptors were gathered from a man younger than 35 in good health.

This chain joins TRBV6-5 and TRBJ2-7; 12 nucleotides agree with TRBD2. This CDR3 spans 15 amino acids. The germline gives CDR1 MNHEY, CDR2 SVGAGI. With 6 bases clipped from V and 1 base from J, the junction kept 4 bases outside the gene matches. The CDR3 sequence: CASRLGTSGSYEQYF. CDR3 nucleotides: TGTGCCAGCAGGCTCGGGACTAGCGGGTCCTACGAGCAGTACTTC.

This clone was seen a single time. The gene calls are TRBV23-1 and TRBJ1-1; perhaps TRBD1 as D (5 bases). TRBV23-1 is given ORF status, its function remaining uncertain. V was cut by 3 bases and J by 11 bases, with 16 bases left in between. The CDR3 has 13 residues. The CDR3 is CASSHLAGVSAFF. CDR3 DNA sequence: TGCGCCAGCAGTCATTTAGCGGGGGTGAGTGCTTTCTTT.

The chain recombines TRBV9 with TRBJ2-7; 8 bases map to TRBD2. The V segment lost 0 bases and the J segment 0 bases; nucleotides outside the gene matches: 2. This CDR3 has 15 residues. The germline gives CDR1 SGDLS, CDR2 YYNGEE. DNA of the CDR3: TGTGCCAGCAGCGTAGATGGACTAGCCTCCTACGAGCAGTACTTC. It yields the protein CASSVDGLASYEQYF.

The chain has TRBV9 and TRBJ1-5; D possibly corresponds to TRBD1 (6 bases). The CDR3 loop spans 17 amino acids. Germline CDR1 reads SGDLS; CDR2 reads YYNGEE. The germline V and J ends were trimmed by 0 bases and 5 bases, with 18 bases remaining between them. CDR3: CASSVGQGTGKDQPQHF. CDR3 bases: TGTGCCAGCAGCGTAGGGCAGGGGACGGGGAAGGATCAGCCCCAGCATTTT.

The V call is TRBV9, the J call TRBJ2-2, with 7 bases matching TRBD1. The CDR3 is 14 residues long. V shed 3 bases, J shed 7 bases, and the junction held 6 bases outside the gene matches. Germline V gene data show CDR1 as SGDLS and CDR2 as YYNGEE. The CDR3 nucleotides read TGTGCCAGCAGCGCCACAGGGGTCAGCGGGGAGCTGTTTTTT. It is translated as CASSATGVSGELFF.

J is TRBJ2-5 and V is TRBV5-1, with TRBD2 matching 7 bases. Per the germline V gene, CDR1 is SGHRS and CDR2 is YFSETQ. CDR3 length equals 15 residues. The V and J ends lost 3 bases and 4 bases, in that order; junction bases with no gene match: 9. In DNA, the CDR3 is TGCGCCAGCAGCTCTAGCGGTCGGGGAGGAGAGACCCAGTACTTC. Its protein product is CASSSSGRGGETQYF.

The chain carries TRBV11-2 and TRBJ2-5; 8 bases match TRBD1. V was clipped by 3 bases and J by 4 bases; unmatched bases: 1. This CDR3 comprises 13 residues. Germline lookup yields CDR1 SGHAT and CDR2 FQNNGV. CDR3 residues: CASSLGQVETQYF. CDR3 nucleotide sequence: TGTGCCAGCAGCTTGGGACAGGTAGAGACCCAGTACTTC.

The chain carries TRBV7-8 and TRBJ1-4, with unresolved D. Per the germline V gene, CDR1 is SGHVS and CDR2 is FQNEAQ. This CDR3 is 15 amino acids long. V shed 7 bases and J shed 5 bases, with 17 bases lying between them. CDR3 in DNA: TGTGCCAGCAAAAGGAGCTGGGCACGAAATGAAAAACTGTTTTTT. Translated, it gives CASKRSWARNEKLFF.

V gene TRBV28 combines with J gene TRBJ2-3; D perhaps matches TRBD2 (6 bases). The CDR3 has 15 residues. CDR1 and CDR2 (germline): MDHEN, SYDVKM. With 4 bases removed from V and 1 base from J, the gap between germline ends came to 12 bases. In DNA, the CDR3 is TGTGCCAGCAGTTCCCCCGGAGGGGGCACAGATACGCAGTATTTT. Amino acids: CASSSPGGGTDTQYF.

The chain has TRBV2 and TRBJ1-2; TRBD1 matches at 7 bases. Germline V gene data show CDR1 as SNHLY and CDR2 as FYNNEI. This CDR3 is built from 13 residues. V lost 6 bases, J lost 8 bases, and 9 bases stayed unmatched. CDR3 in DNA: TGTGCCAGCAGAGGGGGCCGGCGGGGAGGCTACACCTTC. Amino acids: CASRGGRRGGYTF.

The chain joins TRBV7-2 to TRBJ2-7, with 8 bases identical to TRBD2. The CDR3 runs 17 residues. The germline V gene has CDR1 SGHTA and CDR2 FQGNSA. With 1 base clipped from V and 0 bases from J, the junction kept 8 bases outside the gene matches. CDR3 loop: CASSLVPGLGNSYEQYF. For the CDR3, the DNA is TGTGCCAGCAGCTTAGTGCCGGGACTAGGAAACTCCTACGAGCAGTACTTC.

The rearrangement links TRBV5-5 to TRBJ1-2; D remains ambiguous. The germline gives CDR1 SGHKS, CDR2 YYEKEE (reference sequence). The CDR3 loop spans 13 amino acids. The V gene lost 6 bases and the J gene lost 3 bases, with 12 bases spanning the gap. CDR3 region: CASTQRKDYGYTF. CDR3 bases: TGTGCCAGCACCCAACGGAAGGACTATGGCTACACCTTC.

This sequence joins TRBV5-1 and TRBJ1-1; 9 bases are a match to TRBD1. This CDR3 spans 12 amino acids. V lost 6 bases to trimming and J lost 8 bases; unmatched junction nucleotides: 5. CDR1 and CDR2 (germline): SGHRS, YFSETQ. CDR3 coding DNA: TGCGCCAGCACAAAAGGACAGGGGGAAGCTTTCTTT. It translates to CASTKGQGEAFF.

The rearrangement uses TRBV2 and TRBJ2-5, with D tentatively TRBD1 (5 bases). Per the germline V gene, CDR1 is SNHLY and CDR2 is FYNNEI. This CDR3 comprises 14 residues. Trimming left V 4 bases short and J 2 bases short, with 11 bases between. CDR3 nucleotide sequence: TGTGCCAGCAGTGTAAACAGGAGACAAGAGACCCAGTACTTC. It encodes CASSVNRRQETQYF.

The chain uses TRBV9 and TRBJ1-2; D might be TRBD1 (6 bases). Trimming took off 0 bases at V and 7 bases at J, with 7 bases between the two ends. The germline CDR1 and CDR2 sequences are SGDLS and YYNGEE. The CDR3 totals 12 residues. CDR3 in amino acids: CASSVEGGGYTF. The CDR3 DNA reads TGTGCCAGCAGCGTAGAGGGGGGTGGCTACACCTTC.

This chain joins TRBV19 and TRBJ1-5, with a tentative D call TRBD1 (5 bases). Trimming pared 6 bases from V and 2 bases from J, leaving 11 bases between. Germline V gene lookup returns CDR1 LNHDA and CDR2 SQIVND (reference sequence). The CDR3 runs 14 residues. CDR3 amino acids: CASSRERGNQPQHF. The CDR3, as DNA: TGTGCCAGTAGCAGGGAGAGGGGCAATCAGCCCCAGCATTTT.

The chain couples TRBV5-1 to TRBJ2-5; 7 bases line up with TRBD2. Per the germline V gene, CDR1 is SGHRS and CDR2 is YFSETQ. This CDR3 comprises 14 residues. V shed 7 bases and J 2 bases; nucleotides not matched to a gene: 8. The CDR3 DNA is TGCGCCAGCTGCGGGGGTTGGGGTCAAGAGACCCAGTACTTC. Protein sequence: CASCGGWGQETQYF.

CDR3 coding DNA: TGTGCCAGCAGCTCTTTATTCGACAGGGGCTTGAACATTCAGTACTTC. It encodes CASSSLFDRGLNIQYF. The chain has TRBV7-2 and TRBJ2-4; 8 bases match TRBD1. Germline V gene sequence: CDR1 SGHTA, CDR2 FQGNSA. The CDR3 is 16 residues long. The junction had 12 bases not matched to a gene; V was cut back by 4 bases and J by 7 bases. The full variable domain, rest sourced from reference TRBV7-2 and TRBJ2-4, is GAGVSQSPSNKVTEKGKDVELRCDPISGHTALYWYRQSLGQGLEFLIYFQGNSAPDKSGLPSDRFSAERTGGSVSTLTIQRTQQEDSAVYLCASSSLFDRGLNIQYFGAGTRLSVL.

This chain connects TRBV5-6 to TRBJ1-4; 9 nucleotides line up with TRBD1. Germline trimming cut 0 bases from V and 7 bases from J; bases unmatched to any gene: 4. This CDR3 has 15 residues. Germline assignment: CDR1 SGHDT and CDR2 YYEEEE. The CDR3 protein is CASSLAGTGFEKLFF. In nucleotides, the CDR3 is TGTGCCAGCAGCTTGGCCGGGACAGGGTTTGAAAAACTGTTTTTT.